Each of the 8 T cell receptor beta chains below was sequenced from the same sample in a study of cytomegalovirus exposure and HLA in healthy donors. Primers: 60 Vbeta forward and 13 Jbeta reverse. The protocol was immunoSEQ multiplex PCR, while the TCRdb copy is restricted to in-frame clones and leaves out a portion. The sample carries 200,000 to 250,000 clones, 82% recorded once. The sequencing sample was made of PBMCs. The source of these receptors is a woman aged 35 to 49 in good health and CMV-seropositive.

This clone has a handful of counts. The chain combines TRBV6-1 with TRBJ1-5; 7 nucleotides line up with TRBD1. CDR1 and CDR2 from the germline V gene are MNHNS and SASEGT. V lost 5 bases and J lost 5; bases outside the gene matches: 9. The length of the CDR3 is 15 residues. The chain's CDR3 is CASSRQGEEYQPQHF. CDR3 in DNA: TGTGCCAGCAGTCGGCAGGGGGAGGAATATCAGCCCCAGCATTTT.

The CDR3 region is CASSQQSGVQETQYF. CDR3 coding DNA: TGCGCCAGCAGCCAACAATCAGGGGTTCAAGAGACCCAGTACTTC. This rearrangement joins TRBV4-3 to TRBJ2-5; D is perhaps TRBD1 (6 bases). This CDR3 is 15 amino acids long. Trimming removed 2 bases at V and 2 bases at J, with 12 bases between. The germline CDR1 and CDR2 sequences are LGHNA and YSLEER.

This clone was seen only a few times. The gene calls are TRBV5-1 and TRBJ2-1; D is unresolved. The CDR3 covers 14 residues. Germline V lookup: CDR1 SGHRS, CDR2 YFSETQ. V lost 0 bases, J lost 10 bases, and 14 bases lay in between. The CDR3 here is CASSLESTVREQFF. DNA for the CDR3: TGCGCCAGCAGCTTGGAGAGCACCGTACGAGAGCAGTTCTTC.

A few counts support this clone. The chain employs TRBV19 and TRBJ1-5, with TRBD1 as a possible D gene (5 bases). This CDR3 region has 14 residues. Germline assignment: CDR1 LNHDA and CDR2 SQIVND (reference sequence). Trimming removed 6 bases from V and 6 bases from J, with 15 bases in between. Here the CDR3 reads CASRRRRGGQPQHF. The CDR3 DNA sequence: TGTGCCAGTAGAAGGAGGAGGGGAGGTCAGCCCCAGCATTTT.

The chain links TRBV29-1 to TRBJ2-3, with D possibly TRBD1 on 5 matching bases. The germline gives CDR1 SQVTM, CDR2 ANQGSEA. The CDR3 contains 14 residues. With 2 bases removed from V and 5 bases from J, the gap between germline ends came to 14 bases. In DNA, the CDR3 is TGCAGCGTTGAAAAGGGGATCGGCGGAGATACGCAGTATTTT. It is translated as CSVEKGIGGDTQYF.

This rearrangement joins TRBV5-6 to TRBJ1-2; 8 bases are shared with TRBD1. Germline V CDR1 and CDR2: SGHDT, YYEEEE. The CDR3 sequence is 14 residues long. Trimming took 4 bases from V and 5 from J; bases not matched to a gene: 7. The CDR3 here is CASSPTGDRYGYTF. DNA of the CDR3: TGTGCCAGCAGCCCGACAGGGGACAGGTATGGCTACACCTTC.

The rearrangement uses TRBV6-5 and TRBJ2-1, with D perhaps matching TRBD2 (7 bases). Trimming stripped 7 bases from V and 8 bases from J, with 15 bases between. Germline CDR1 MNHEY, CDR2 SVGAGI. This CDR3 contains 13 residues. This CDR3 reads CASKRGAGDEQFF. DNA for the CDR3: TGTGCCAGCAAACGGGGGGCCGGCGATGAGCAGTTCTTC.

This clone was observed a few times. The gene calls are TRBV7-9 and TRBJ2-1; 7 nucleotides line up with TRBD1. CDR3 length: 14 amino acids. V lost 4 bases, J lost 4 bases, and 4 bases stayed unmatched. Germline lookup yields CDR1 SEHNR and CDR2 FQNEAQ (reference sequence). CDR3 residues: CASSYGTVYNEQFF. The CDR3 bases are TGTGCCAGCAGCTACGGGACAGTTTACAATGAGCAGTTCTTC.